These 24 T cell receptor beta chains originate from one sample sequenced in a study of circulating and synovial CD4+ cells in juvenile arthritis. Profiled with immunoSEQ multiplex PCR; TCRdb holds only in-frame clones, not every one. The repertoire includes about 33,000 clones, around 96% of them detected once, and 0.15% to 0.2% sits in the top ten. What was sequenced was CD4+ T cells from blood. All receptors derive from a human donor with juvenile idiopathic arthritis.

The CDR3 loop is CASSPPELSYEQYF. The CDR3 bases are TGTGCCAGCTCACCACCAGAGCTTTCCTACGAGCAGTACTTC. The chain joins TRBV18 to TRBJ2-7, with D unresolved. CDR3 length equals 14 residues. V lost 0 bases and J 1 base, leaving 7 bases between the germline ends. Germline V gene lookup returns CDR1 KGHSH and CDR2 LQKENI.

The rearrangement joins TRBV28 to TRBJ1-2; 7 bases agree with TRBD1. V was pared by 5 bases and J by 7 bases, with 13 bases of the junction left unmatched. Germline V gene data show CDR1 as MDHEN and CDR2 as SYDVKM. The length of the CDR3 is 15 residues. CDR3 nucleotide sequence: TGTGCCAGCAGTCCCCCGTTTCGGACAGGACGTGGCTACACCTTC. Its translation: CASSPPFRTGRGYTF.

The chain joins TRBV27 to TRBJ2-3, with 10 bases identical to TRBD2. Trimming removed 5 bases from V and 4 bases from J; junction bases left unmatched: 9. The CDR3 length is 16 residues. Germline V gives CDR1 MNHEY, CDR2 SMNVEV (reference sequence). The CDR3 region is CASSPPGLADPDTQYF. The CDR3, as DNA: TGTGCCAGCAGTCCTCCCGGACTAGCGGACCCAGATACGCAGTATTTT.

The V call is TRBV2, the J call TRBJ2-4, with 10 bases matching TRBD2. Germline values: CDR1 SNHLY, CDR2 FYNNEI. The CDR3 contains 18 residues. V shed 3 bases, J shed 0 bases, and the junction held 8 bases outside the gene matches. CDR3 DNA: TGTGCCAGCAGTGACGGGTTAGCGGGGGGCCTAGCCAAAAACATTCAGTACTTC. Encoded protein: CASSDGLAGGLAKNIQYF.

This clone was detected once. This chain links TRBV4-3 with TRBJ1-2; D is unresolved. The CDR3 runs to 17 residues. Trimming cost V 0 bases and J 3 bases, with 17 bases left between them. Germline V lookup: CDR1 LGHNA, CDR2 YSLEER. CDR3 sequence (DNA): TGCGCCAGCAGCCAAGATATGGGCTTTGGCAGATACTATGGCTACACCTTC. Translation gives CASSQDMGFGRYYGYTF.

The chain links TRBV15 to TRBJ2-1; tentative D call: TRBD2 (6 bases). V lost 6 bases to trimming and J lost 5 bases, with 14 bases between them. This CDR3 has 14 amino acids. Germline V gene lookup returns CDR1 LNHNV and CDR2 YYDKDF (reference sequence). The CDR3 spells CATRAGLNNNEQFF. In nucleotides, the CDR3 is TGTGCCACCAGGGCCGGACTAAATAACAATGAGCAGTTCTTC. The complete variable domain, with remaining parts taken from reference TRBV15 and TRBJ2-1, reads DAMVIQNPRYQVTQFGKPVTLSCSQTLNHNVMYWYQQKSSQAPKLLFHYYDKDFNNEADTPDNFQSRRPNTSFCFLDIRSPGLGDTAMYLCATRAGLNNNEQFFGPGTRLTVL.

The chain links TRBV18 to TRBJ2-1; D remains unclear. Trimming stripped 3 bases from V and 5 bases from J, with 11 bases between. The CDR3 is 14 residues long. Looked up from germline, CDR1 is KGHSH and CDR2 is LQKENI. CDR3 nucleotides: TGTGCCAGCTCACCCGATATAGTTGACAATGAGCAGTTCTTC. This codes for CASSPDIVDNEQFF.

The sample holds a few counts of this clone. The CDR3 loop is CASSLGGESNQPQHF. CDR3 sequence (DNA): TGTGCCAGCAGCTTGGGGGGAGAGAGCAATCAGCCCCAGCATTTT. The chain employs TRBV5-4 and TRBJ1-5; D gene ambiguous. The CDR3 length is 15 residues. V was trimmed by 0 bases and J by 1 base, leaving 8 bases between them. The germline V gene has CDR1 SGHNT and CDR2 YYREEE (reference sequence).

This clone has only one observation. Other DNA sequences in this specimen translate into the identical CDR3. V is TRBV29-1 and J is TRBJ2-5; 7 bases align to TRBD2. Germline trimming cut 1 base from V and 0 bases from J; bases unmatched to any gene: 5. Germline CDR1 reads SQVTM; CDR2 reads ANQGSEA. The CDR3 sequence is 15 residues long. The CDR3 nucleotides read TGCAGCGTTGAAGGGGCGGGAGAGAACCAAGAGACCCAGTACTTC. Its protein is CSVEGAGENQETQYF. The variable domain in full, completed from reference TRBV29-1 and TRBJ2-5, reads SAVISQKPSRDICQRGTSLTIQCQVDSQVTMMFWYRQQPGQSLTLIATANQGSEATYESGFVIDKFPISRPNLTFSTLTVSNMSPEDSSIYLCSVEGAGENQETQYFGPGTRLLVL.

V usage is TRBV9 and J usage is TRBJ1-3; no definite D call. The CDR3 totals 13 residues. The V and J ends lost 4 bases and 0 bases respectively, with 5 bases between them. Germline-derived CDR1 and CDR2 are SGDLS and YYNGEE. CDR3 bases: TGTGCCAGCAGCCCCGTCTCTGGAAACACCATATATTTT. This encodes CASSPVSGNTIYF.

The chain couples TRBV28 to TRBJ2-3; the D gene is possibly TRBD1 (7 bases). The CDR3 spans 16 residues. Germline loops: CDR1 MDHEN, CDR2 SYDVKM. Trimming removed 0 bases from V and 0 bases from J, with 10 bases in between. CDR3: CASSLWTGRSTDTQYF. CDR3 nucleotide sequence: TGTGCCAGCAGTTTATGGACAGGGAGGAGCACAGATACGCAGTATTTT.

The V gene is TRBV5-4, the J gene TRBJ2-5; 10 bases map to TRBD1. CDR1 is SGHNT, CDR2 YYREEE, per germline (reference sequence). CDR3 length: 13 residues. V was pared by 4 bases and J by 6 bases, with 3 bases of the junction left unmatched. The CDR3 nucleotides are TGTGCCAGCAGCCTGGGACAGGGGAAGACCCAGTACTTC. It codes for CASSLGQGKTQYF.

The CDR3 sequence is CATSRDDRGGLGGYTF. The CDR3 DNA is TGTGCCACCAGCAGGGATGACAGGGGAGGCTTAGGTGGCTACACCTTC. The V gene is TRBV15, the J gene TRBJ1-2; 8 positions match TRBD1. The CDR3 length is 16 residues. V shed 3 bases, J shed 7 bases, and the junction held 13 bases outside the gene matches. Germline lookup yields CDR1 LNHNV and CDR2 YYDKDF (reference sequence). The full variable domain, in which reference TRBV15 and TRBJ1-2 provide the parts outside the CDR3, is DAMVIQNPRYQVTQFGKPVTLSCSQTLNHNVMYWYQQKSSQAPKLLFHYYDKDFNNEADTPDNFQSRRPNTSFCFLDIRSPGLGDTAMYLCATSRDDRGGLGGYTFGSGTRLTVV.

The chain employs TRBV30 and TRBJ2-6, with D perhaps TRBD1 (5 bases). The germline V and J ends were trimmed by 5 bases and 0 bases, with 11 bases remaining between them. This CDR3 is built from 15 residues. Germline CDR1 is GTSNPN and CDR2 is SVGIG (reference sequence). The CDR3 bases are TGTGCCTGGCGCAGGGCCCCCTCTGGGGCCAACGTCCTGACTTTC. Amino acids: CAWRRAPSGANVLTF.

V usage is TRBV6-1 and J usage is TRBJ2-1, with D hard to call. Trimming took 6 bases from V and 6 from J, leaving 18 bases between them. Germline lookup yields CDR1 MNHNS and CDR2 SASEGT. CDR3 length: 15 residues. The CDR3 loop is CASSLQALHLNEQFF. CDR3 in DNA: TGTGCCAGCAGCCTCCAGGCCTTACACCTCAATGAGCAGTTCTTC.

The rearrangement uses TRBV9 and TRBJ2-3; a possible D gene is TRBD2 (5 bases). Germline loops: CDR1 SGDLS, CDR2 YYNGEE. This CDR3 contains 14 residues. Between the trimmed V and J ends, which lost 2 bases and 5 bases, there was a span of 12 bases. The CDR3 sequence is CASSVAFSEDTQYF. CDR3 coding DNA: TGTGCCAGCAGCGTGGCCTTTAGCGAAGATACGCAGTATTTT.

The chain has TRBV7-9 and TRBJ1-2; the match to TRBD1 covers 8 bases. After removal of 5 bases from V and 6 bases from J, the junction contained 14 bases not matched to a gene. The CDR3 loop spans 16 amino acids. Germline CDR1 is SEHNR and CDR2 is FQNEAQ (reference sequence). CDR3 residues: CASSPEGTGGHHGYTF. CDR3 nucleotide sequence: TGTGCCAGCAGCCCCGAAGGTACAGGGGGTCATCATGGCTACACCTTC.

CDR3 in amino acids: CASSLGLAANNEQFF. In DNA, the CDR3 is TGTGCCAGCAGCTTAGGACTAGCGGCGAACAATGAGCAGTTCTTC. J is TRBJ2-1 and V is TRBV5-4, with 10 bases aligning to TRBD2. V trimming: 2 bases; J trimming: 5 bases; junction bases outside the gene matches: 4. The CDR3 extends over 15 amino acids. The germline gives CDR1 SGHNT, CDR2 YYREEE (reference sequence).

Only one count was recorded for this clone. The chain uses TRBV7-3 and TRBJ1-1; tentative D call: TRBD1 (5 bases). Germline V CDR1 and CDR2: SGHTA, FQGTGA. V lost 2 bases and J 4 bases, leaving 14 bases between the germline ends. The CDR3 runs to 15 residues. The CDR3 protein is CASSLESGGFTEAFF. The CDR3 bases are TGTGCCAGCAGCTTAGAATCGGGGGGTTTCACTGAAGCTTTCTTT.

This clone was seen once. The rearrangement uses TRBV19 and TRBJ2-3; 7 bases are a match to TRBD1. Germline CDR1 reads LNHDA; CDR2 reads SQIVND (reference sequence). The CDR3 is 14 amino acids. The V segment lost 7 bases and the J segment 4 bases; nucleotides outside the gene matches: 8. The DNA for the CDR3 is TGTGCCAGTACCTCCACAGGGGAGCCAGATACGCAGTATTTT. This translates into CASTSTGEPDTQYF.

The CDR3 here is CASSPGLHSGELFF. Here the CDR3 DNA reads TGTGCCAGCAGCCCAGGGTTGCATAGCGGGGAGCTGTTTTTT. The chain carries TRBV7-2 and TRBJ2-2, with TRBD1 as a possible D gene (5 bases). The CDR3 is 14 residues long. Trimming left V 5 bases short and J 7 bases short, with 14 bases between. Germline V lookup: CDR1 SGHTA, CDR2 FQGNSA.

This chain joins TRBV7-9 and TRBJ2-1; maybe TRBD1 (6 bases). V was cut by 1 base and J by 5 bases, with 18 bases left in between. The CDR3 spans 17 residues. CDR1 is SEHNR and CDR2 is FQNEAQ in the germline V gene (reference sequence). The CDR3 DNA sequence: TGTGCCAGCAGCTTAGAGCCCAGGGGCAGTCTCGACAATGAGCAGTTCTTC. This encodes CASSLEPRGSLDNEQFF.

This clone was counted a few times. The chain combines TRBV28 with TRBJ1-2, with D unresolved. The V and J ends lost 3 bases and 4 bases respectively, with 9 bases between them. This CDR3 region has 13 residues. Germline CDR1 MDHEN, CDR2 SYDVKM. The CDR3 DNA reads as TGTGCCAGCAGTTTGGGAGGAGCCTATGGCTACACCTTC. This codes for CASSLGGAYGYTF.

This chain uses TRBV5-5 with TRBJ1-2; tentative D call: TRBD1 (6 bases). There are 13 residues in the CDR3. V gave up 5 bases and J gave up 7 bases, with 15 bases separating them. Germline V gene sequence: CDR1 SGHKS, CDR2 YYEKEE (reference sequence). The DNA for the CDR3 is TGTGCCAGCAGTTCGCCGGGGGGCGGTGGCTACACCTTC. Amino acids: CASSSPGGGGYTF. Looking up the rest from reference TRBV5-5 and TRBJ1-2 gives the full variable domain: DAGVTQSPTHLIKTRGQQVTLRCSPISGHKSVSWYQQVLGQGPQFIFQYYEKEERGRGNFPDRFSARQFPNYSSELNVNALLLGDSALYLCASSSPGGGGYTFGSGTRLTVV.